This T cell receptor beta chain is drawn from a study of CD8+ T cells in alopecia areata. Study details: Each day, treated patients took oral tofacitinib twice, at 5 to 10 mg per dose.

Germline trimming cut 5 bases from V and 6 bases from J; bases unmatched to any gene: 4. This CDR3 has 13 residues. Germline CDR1 reads SNHLY; CDR2 reads FYNNEI. Notes on this clone: The antigen remains undetermined.

TCR sequencing used cDNA made by reverse transcription of extracted RNA. Assay: immunoSEQ multiplex PCR; the TCRdb copy retains only in-frame clones and omits some. Of more than 200,000 clones in the sample, 64% were seen once. Findings and limits, study-wide: Lesional scalp displayed greater clonality than normal scalp, most notably in alopecia totalis/universalis. While patients received tofacitinib, many expanded lesional clones remained present in scalp and blood.

The treatment is: oral pan-JAK inhibitor, 5-10 mg twice daily. This chain connects TRBV2 to TRBJ1-2; 9 bases line up with TRBD1. Sample: CD4+ T cells sorted from blood, taken at week 4, from a patient treated with tofacitinib. The receptor was derived from a human donor with alopecia areata. The chain's CDR3 is CASSRTGVDGYTF. The CDR3 DNA reads as TGTGCCAGCAGTCGGACAGGGGTCGATGGCTACACCTTC.